This entry lists 5 T cell receptor beta chains sequenced from one sample in a study of shared clonotypes between healthy human individuals (TCRdb year 2020). Preparation of the library involved the immunoSEQ multiplex PCR assay. The clones in this table, taken by TCRdb from immuneACCESS, are in-frame only. Not every clone is retained; where verified, under half of the shortfall comes from an unresolved V gene, and the cause of the rest is unknown. The table for this sample lists roughly 110,000 clones; under 70% of them were counted only once. Jointly, the top ten make up roughly a quarter of the sample. The sequencing input was memory CD8+ T cells sorted from blood. What the cell subset or site label conveys for this sample: CD45RO+ cells pooled with CCR7-negative TemRA cells. Receptor source: a woman aged 25 to 39 in good health.

This clone appeared a single time. The J gene is TRBJ1-3, the V gene TRBV2; D is ambiguous. Germline values: CDR1 SNHLY, CDR2 FYNNEI. Trimming shortened V by 4 bases and J by 0 bases, and 7 bases separated the two germline ends. This CDR3 is 14 amino acids long. The CDR3 is CASSVSYSGNTIYF. The CDR3 nucleotides are TGTGCCAGCAGTGTTTCATACTCTGGAAACACCATATATTTT.

CDR3 amino acids: CSVETGTMNTEAFF. The DNA of the CDR3 is TGCAGCGTTGAGACAGGTACCATGAACACTGAAGCTTTCTTT. The gene calls are TRBV29-1 and TRBJ1-1; maybe TRBD1 (6 bases). The CDR3 runs to 14 residues. The germline V gene has CDR1 SQVTM and CDR2 ANQGSEA. The ends were cut back, 3 bases at V and 0 bases at J, with 11 bases in the middle.

This clone was seen a handful of times. The chain employs TRBV15 and TRBJ2-7; D not certain. Germline values: CDR1 LNHNV, CDR2 YYDKDF (reference sequence). The V end was cut by 6 bases, the J end by 0 bases, with 15 bases between. CDR3 length: 15 residues. CDR3 sequence: CATSRRGSDSYEQYF. The DNA for the CDR3 is TGTGCCACCAGTAGGAGAGGAAGCGACTCCTACGAGCAGTACTTC.

The sample holds many counts of this clone. This rearrangement joins TRBV9 to TRBJ1-1, with no clear D. This CDR3 comprises 12 residues. V was shortened by 3 bases and J by 7 bases, with 10 bases between the two germline ends. Looked up from germline, CDR1 is SGDLS and CDR2 is YYNGEE. The chain's CDR3 is CASSGAANEAFF. For the CDR3, the DNA is TGTGCCAGCAGCGGCGCAGCAAATGAAGCTTTCTTT.

This clone was recorded at least ten times. This chain links TRBV7-9 with TRBJ1-1; 7 nucleotides align to TRBD1. The germline V gene has CDR1 SEHNR and CDR2 FQNEAQ (reference sequence). The CDR3 is made up of 12 amino acids. V shed 5 bases and J 7 bases; nucleotides not matched to a gene: 4. For the CDR3, the DNA is TGTGCCAGCAGCATACAGGGGATTGAAGCTTTCTTT. Amino acids: CASSIQGIEAFF.